This T cell receptor beta chain stems from a study of T cell responses to AZD1222 COVID-19 vaccine. Data came from immunoSEQ multiplex PCR; TCRdb stores just in-frame clones and leaves some out. The top ten clones hold approximately 25% of a sample with tens of thousands of clones, roughly 87% of them seen once. V dropped 4 bases and J dropped 0 bases, with 9 bases sitting between them. The CDR3 runs to 15 residues. Germline values: CDR1 LGHNT, CDR2 FRNRAP. Source: peripheral blood, taken on day 0 of AZD1222 vaccination. This receptor was obtained from an adult in good health. The V and J genes are TRBV12-5 and TRBJ2-2; D remains unclear. CDR3 amino acids: CASGYTATNTGELFF. In DNA, the CDR3 is TGTGCTAGTGGTTACACAGCTACGAACACCGGGGAGCTGTTTTTT.